A single sample is the source of the 20 T cell receptor beta chains below, sequenced in a study of brain T cells in children with intractable seizures. Libraries were prepared by immunoSEQ multiplex PCR; TCRdb keeps only in-frame clonotypes and omits some of them. The repertoire includes around 70,000 clones, about 93% of them detected once, and 1.5% sits in the top ten. This material consisted of peripheral blood, taken at surgery. The receptors come from a boy younger than two with tuberous sclerosis and intractable seizures.

The chain carries TRBV29-1 and TRBJ1-1; unclear D gene. V was cut by 4 bases and J by 3 bases, with 9 bases left in between. The CDR3 covers 12 residues. Germline V gene sequence: CDR1 SQVTM, CDR2 ANQGSEA. Written as DNA, the CDR3 is TGCAGCGTTGTGGGAGTGGACACTGAAGCTTTCTTT. As protein: CSVVGVDTEAFF.

The chain recombines TRBV7-9 with TRBJ2-7; D is possibly TRBD2 (5 bases). The germline V gene encodes CDR1 SEHNR and CDR2 FQNEAQ (reference sequence). V dropped 0 bases and J dropped 3 bases, with 15 bases sitting between them. The CDR3 has 16 amino acids. This CDR3 reads CASSLAGVPPLYEQYF. The DNA of the CDR3 is TGTGCCAGCAGCTTAGCGGGAGTACCCCCTCTCTACGAGCAGTACTTC.

The chain uses TRBV2 and TRBJ2-7, with 9 bases aligning to TRBD2. Losses at the gene ends were 3 bases for V and 5 bases for J; bases not matched to a gene: 11. The CDR3 sequence is 16 residues long. Looked up from germline, CDR1 is SNHLY and CDR2 is FYNNEI. CDR3 protein: CASSEVGPAGGHEQYF. In DNA form, the CDR3 reads TGTGCCAGCAGTGAGGTGGGGCCAGCGGGAGGACACGAGCAGTACTTC.

The rearrangement links TRBV11-3 to TRBJ2-1; 14 bases line up with TRBD2. With 3 bases clipped from V and 11 bases from J, the junction kept 3 bases outside the gene matches. Germline V gene sequence: CDR1 SGHNT, CDR2 YENEEA. The CDR3 is made up of 14 amino acids. The CDR3 region has the DNA TGTGCCAGCAGCTTCGGGACTAGCGGGGGCCAGCAGTTCTTC. It is translated as CASSFGTSGGQQFF.

The rearrangement joins TRBV13 to TRBJ1-2; a weak D match, TRBD1 (5 bases). The CDR3 length is 12 residues. Germline CDR1 and CDR2: PRHDT and FYEKMQ (reference sequence). The V and J ends lost 5 bases and 12 bases respectively, with 16 bases between them. The CDR3 protein is CASSTGTYLHTF. DNA of the CDR3: TGTGCCAGCAGCACCGGGACTTATCTGCACACCTTC.

Here the CDR3 reads CASNQGQGYYEQYF. The CDR3 DNA is TGTGCCAGCAACCAGGGACAGGGATACTACGAGCAGTACTTC. The chain couples TRBV6-5 to TRBJ2-7; 9 nucleotides line up with TRBD1. This CDR3 is 14 amino acids long. V was clipped by 7 bases and J by 3 bases; unmatched bases: 7. CDR1 MNHEY and CDR2 SVGAGI come from the germline V gene.

The rearrangement links TRBV27 to TRBJ2-7; D unresolved. Germline assignment: CDR1 MNHEY and CDR2 SMNVEV (reference sequence). The ends were cut back, 2 bases at V and 1 base at J, with 6 bases in the middle. The length of the CDR3 is 13 residues. CDR3 residues: CASSLGTSYEQYF. Here the CDR3 DNA reads TGTGCCAGCAGTTTAGGCACTTCCTACGAGCAGTACTTC.

The chain carries TRBV5-5 and TRBJ2-3; D remains unclear. The CDR3 is 12 amino acids. V was shortened by 0 bases and J by 6 bases, with 5 bases between the two germline ends. Germline CDR1 reads SGHKS; CDR2 reads YYEKEE (reference sequence). The CDR3 DNA follows: TGTGCCAGCAGCTTGGGCGCGGATACGCAGTATTTT. Protein sequence: CASSLGADTQYF.

This rearrangement joins TRBV9 to TRBJ1-2, with 7 bases fitting TRBD1. Germline V gene sequence: CDR1 SGDLS, CDR2 YYNGEE. The CDR3 sequence is 14 residues long. V was pared by 4 bases and J by 4 bases, with 7 bases of the junction left unmatched. The CDR3 region is CASSPGDSLYGYTF. The CDR3 bases are TGTGCCAGCAGCCCTGGGGACAGCCTCTATGGCTACACCTTC.

CDR3 DNA sequence: TGTGCCAGTTCGGAGTCTTACGCAGGGAGCACTGAAGCTTTCTTT. Translating gives CASSESYAGSTEAFF. The chain employs TRBV10-3 and TRBJ1-1, with D possibly TRBD1 on 5 matching bases. This CDR3 spans 15 amino acids. The germline gives CDR1 ENHRY, CDR2 SYGVKD. Trimming stripped 10 bases from V and 4 bases from J, with 22 bases between.

There are a few counts of this clone. The chain carries TRBV6-6 and TRBJ1-5; D unresolved. The CDR3 totals 10 residues. V dropped 0 bases and J dropped 9 bases, with 0 bases sitting between them. Germline V gives CDR1 MNHNY, CDR2 SVGAGI (reference sequence). The CDR3, as DNA: TGTGCCAGCAGTTACTCGCCCCAGCATTTT. This sequence encodes CASSYSPQHF.

The V call is TRBV28, the J call TRBJ2-1; D is unresolved. Deletions cut 2 bases from V and 0 bases from J, with 14 bases between. Germline assignment: CDR1 MDHEN and CDR2 SYDVKM. The CDR3 is made up of 17 amino acids. CDR3 nucleotides: TGTGCCAGCAGTTTACCCCCGTCTCGCAGCTCCTACAATGAGCAGTTCTTC. This encodes CASSLPPSRSSYNEQFF.

This chain connects TRBV29-1 to TRBJ2-7, with D tentatively TRBD2 (5 bases). V lost 2 bases and J 6 bases, leaving 8 bases between the germline ends. In germline, CDR1 is SQVTM, CDR2 ANQGSEA. The CDR3 loop spans 11 amino acids. CDR3 residues: CSVETGSEQYF. CDR3 in DNA: TGCAGCGTTGAAACGGGATCCGAGCAGTACTTC.

The chain joins TRBV5-1 to TRBJ2-5; D possibly matches TRBD1 or TRBD2 (5 bases each). The CDR3 is 15 residues long. With 3 bases removed from V and 2 bases from J, the gap between germline ends came to 14 bases. Germline assignment: CDR1 SGHRS and CDR2 YFSETQ. The CDR3 DNA is TGCGCCAGCAGCTCGAGGGGTGTTGGGCAAGAGACCCAGTACTTC. Translating it yields CASSSRGVGQETQYF.

The V call is TRBV24-1, the J call TRBJ2-5, with 9 bases that match TRBD2. The CDR3 runs to 16 residues. V was clipped by 1 base and J by 3 bases; unmatched bases: 5. Per germline, CDR1 KGHDR and CDR2 SFDVKD. DNA for the CDR3: TGTGCCACCAGTGATTTTTCTAGCGGGAATAAAGAGACCCAGTACTTC. Translating gives CATSDFSSGNKETQYF.

The chain combines TRBV4-1 with TRBJ2-3; TRBD1 agrees at 8 bases. The CDR3 runs to 16 residues. CDR1 MGHRA and CDR2 YSYEKL come from the germline V gene. Losses at the gene ends were 3 bases for V and 4 bases for J; bases not matched to a gene: 9. CDR3 loop: CASSHSSRGPADTQYF. The CDR3 nucleotides read TGCGCCAGCAGCCACTCCTCCAGGGGGCCGGCAGATACGCAGTATTTT.

Worth noting for this clone: This sample includes further DNA sequences coding for the same CDR3. The CDR3 DNA sequence: TGTGCCACCAGTGACCAAAGGGGCAGTAGACTAGCGGGAGTGGTCGCCGGGGAGCTGTTTTTT. Translating gives CATSDQRGSRLAGVVAGELFF. The chain carries TRBV24-1 and TRBJ2-2, with TRBD2 matching 12 bases. This CDR3 is 21 amino acids long. Germline lookup yields CDR1 KGHDR and CDR2 SFDVKD. V lost 4 bases to trimming and J lost 6 bases; unmatched junction nucleotides: 20.

The rearrangement uses TRBV20-1 and TRBJ1-3; D uncertain. Germline V gene data show CDR1 as DFQATT and CDR2 as SNEGSKA (reference sequence). This CDR3 has 16 amino acids. Trimming removed 3 bases from V and 0 bases from J, with 15 bases in between. The CDR3 coding sequence is TGCAGTGCTAGTGAGACCGCCTGGAGCTCTGGAAACACCATATATTTT. Protein: CSASETAWSSGNTIYF.

The rearrangement uses TRBV18 and TRBJ2-3, with D possibly TRBD2 on 6 matching bases. Trimming stripped 8 bases from V and 3 bases from J, with 21 bases between. The germline V gene encodes CDR1 KGHSH and CDR2 LQKENI. The CDR3 consists of 16 residues. CDR3 DNA: TGTGCCAGCACGCCGACGCGCGGGGCCGGAACAGATACGCAGTATTTT. This translates into CASTPTRGAGTDTQYF. Combining the CDR3 with reference TRBV18 and TRBJ2-3 gives the whole variable domain NAGVMQNPRHLVRRRGQEARLRCSPMKGHSHVYWYRQLPEEGLKFMVYLQKENIIDESGMPKERFSAEFPKEGPSILRIQQVVRGDSAAYFCASTPTRGAGTDTQYFGPGTRLTVL.

The CDR3 loop reads CASSVAGDIPYEQYF. In DNA, the CDR3 is TGTGCCAGCAGCGTAGCTGGAGATATTCCCTACGAGCAGTACTTC. This sequence joins TRBV9 and TRBJ2-7; D not resolved. V was shortened by 0 bases and J by 2 bases, with 12 bases between the two germline ends. Germline values: CDR1 SGDLS, CDR2 YYNGEE. The CDR3 consists of 15 residues.